What follows are 21 T cell receptor beta chains derived from one specimen sequenced in a study of response to subunit inactivated influenza vaccine (dated by TCRdb to the late 2010s). Library preparation used RT-PCR. The instrument was an Illumina HiSeq 2500. The raw public data were reprocessed by TCRdb itself: fastp quality trimming at Q25, MiXCR clonotype calling, in-frame beta chains only. Each entry merges the rows of one CDR3 protein and shows their most common DNA and genes. Present in this sample are some 600,000 distinct CDR3 sequences, 14% of which were seen just once. The ten largest account for less than 9% of the sample. Sequenced material: PBMCs from blood, taken approximately 15 days before vaccination. The receptor source for this set is a man aged 50 to 59 who received an inactivated influenza vaccine. Donor details come from another sample of the same person, matched by shared clones.

A few counts support this clonotype. This chain uses TRBV7-2 with TRBJ1-1; a weak D match, TRBD1 (6 bases). The V gene lost 5 bases and the J gene lost 11 bases, with 15 bases spanning the gap. CDR1 SGHTA and CDR2 FQGNSA come from the germline V gene. This CDR3 region has 12 residues. The CDR3 is CASSEQGYMAFF. As DNA, the CDR3 is TGTGCCAGCAGCGAACAGGGTTATATGGCTTTCTTT.

V usage is TRBV12-3 or TRBV12-4 and J usage is TRBJ2-7; D unresolved. The CDR3 has 16 amino acids. V was pared by 4 bases and J by 4 bases, with 20 bases between. Here the CDR3 DNA reads TGTGCCAGCAGTTCACGTTCAGGATTTGTGCTATACGAGCAGTACTTC. Protein product: CASSSRSGFVLYEQYF.

The chain recombines TRBV20-1 with TRBJ2-7, with D maybe TRBD2 (6 bases). The CDR3 contains 11 residues. Between the trimmed V and J ends, which lost 3 bases and 7 bases, there was a span of 10 bases. CDR1 is DFQATT and CDR2 is SNEGSKA in the germline V gene (reference sequence). CDR3 sequence (DNA): TGCAGTGCTAGGTTTGCGGGAGAGCAGTACTTC. Amino acids: CSARFAGEQYF.

This clonotype appeared a few times. The chain uses TRBV20-1 and TRBJ2-4; TRBD1 agrees at 7 bases. V was pared by 2 bases and J by 5 bases, with 12 bases of the junction left unmatched. The CDR3 is made up of 16 amino acids. The germline V gene encodes CDR1 DFQATT and CDR2 SNEGSKA (reference sequence). CDR3 region: CSARYPGKGAQNIQYF. Written as DNA, the CDR3 is TGCAGTGCTAGATACCCGGGCAAGGGGGCCCAAAACATTCAGTACTTC.

The table lists this clonotype with many counts. The chain carries TRBV2 and TRBJ1-6, with 7 bases matching TRBD1. There are 15 residues in the CDR3. Germline V gives CDR1 SNHLY, CDR2 FYNNEI. Trimming at V came to 4 bases and at J to 10 bases, leaving 10 bases not matched to a gene. Here the CDR3 reads CASSGRDRGRSPLHF. CDR3 DNA sequence: TGTGCCAGCAGTGGCCGGGATAGGGGGCGATCACCCCTCCACTTT. Full variable domain (missing parts from reference TRBV2 and TRBJ1-6): EPEVTQTPSHQVTQMGQEVILRCVPISNHLYFYWYRQILGQKVEFLVSFYNNEISEKSEIFDDQFSVERPDGSNFTLKIRSTKLEDSAMYFCASSGRDRGRSPLHFGNGTRLTVT.

This clonotype was detected a few times. The chain couples TRBV12-3 or TRBV12-4 to TRBJ2-5, with TRBD2 matching over 8 bases. The CDR3 has 13 residues. The V gene end was trimmed by 6 bases and the J gene end by 4 bases; junction bases not matched to a gene: 4. CDR3 in DNA: TGTGCCAGCAGCATGGGGACTAGAGAGACCCAGTACTTC. This gives the protein CASSMGTRETQYF.

This clonotype was observed a few times. The chain is built from TRBV7-2 and TRBJ2-7; D possibly corresponds to TRBD1 (5 bases). Germline V gene data show CDR1 as SGHTA and CDR2 as FQGNSA. Trimming cost V 1 base and J 6 bases, with 10 bases left between them. The CDR3 is 13 residues long. DNA of the CDR3: TGTGCCAGCAGCTTAGGGACACCCCCCGAGCAGTACTTC. This translates into CASSLGTPPEQYF.

This clonotype was seen more than once but under ten times. The CDR3 protein is CASSYVASGGTDTQYF. The DNA for the CDR3 is TGTGCCAGCAGTTACGTGGCTAGCGGGGGGACAGATACGCAGTATTTT. V and J are TRBV6-5 and TRBJ2-3; 11 nucleotides align to TRBD2. The CDR3 is 16 amino acids. V was pared by 2 bases and J by 3 bases, with 4 bases of the junction left unmatched. Germline assignment: CDR1 MNHEY and CDR2 SVGAGI.

This clonotype was seen many times. This rearrangement joins TRBV27 to TRBJ2-1; D tentatively fits TRBD1 or TRBD2 (5 bases each). Trimming stripped 7 bases from V and 5 bases from J, with 12 bases between. Germline CDR1 reads MNHEY; CDR2 reads SMNVEV (reference sequence). The CDR3 has 13 residues. The CDR3 bases are TGTGCCAGCACTCCTGGGGGTAACAATGAGCAGTTCTTC. It yields the protein CASTPGGNNEQFF.

This chain links TRBV5-1 with TRBJ2-7, with 8 positions matching TRBD1. Germline V gene lookup returns CDR1 SGHRS and CDR2 YFSETQ. CDR3 size: 14 residues. Trimming removed 0 bases from V and 5 bases from J; junction bases left unmatched: 4. CDR3 loop: CASSLGQGIHEQYF. The DNA for the CDR3 is TGCGCCAGCAGCTTGGGACAGGGGATCCACGAGCAGTACTTC.

The J gene is TRBJ2-2, the V gene TRBV12-3 or TRBV12-4, with TRBD1 identical over 7 bases. The ends lost 3 bases at V and 7 bases at J; junction bases unmatched: 5. The CDR3 runs to 14 residues. This chain's CDR3 is CASSFRGPGGELFF. CDR3 coding DNA: TGTGCCAGCAGTTTTAGGGGGCCGGGCGGGGAGCTGTTTTTT.

This clonotype was found a few times. The chain couples TRBV5-1 to TRBJ2-7; the D gene is possibly TRBD2 (6 bases). V shed 0 bases and J shed 7 bases, with 11 bases lying between them. The germline V gene encodes CDR1 SGHRS and CDR2 YFSETQ. This CDR3 contains 13 residues. This CDR3 reads CASSLGSAGEQYF. The DNA of the CDR3 is TGCGCCAGCAGCTTGGGGTCTGCGGGGGAGCAGTACTTC. The whole variable domain, filled in from reference TRBV5-1 and TRBJ2-7, reads KAGVTQTPRYLIKTRGQQVTLSCSPISGHRSVSWYQQTPGQGLQFLFEYFSETQRNKGNFPGRFSGRQFSNSRSEMNVSTLELGDSALYLCASSLGSAGEQYFGPGTRLTVT.

The gene calls are TRBV2 and TRBJ2-3, with 9 bases aligning to TRBD2. The CDR3 contains 15 residues. Germline values: CDR1 SNHLY, CDR2 FYNNEI. After removal of 4 bases from V and 4 bases from J, the junction contained 6 bases not matched to a gene. This chain's CDR3 is CASSVRLAGPDTQYF. The CDR3 DNA reads as TGTGCCAGCAGTGTCCGGCTAGCGGGACCAGATACGCAGTATTTT.

The chain is built from TRBV18 and TRBJ2-1; TRBD2 agrees at 14 bases. V shed 1 base and J 9 bases; nucleotides not matched to a gene: 8. Germline V gene data show CDR1 as KGHSH and CDR2 as LQKENI. CDR3 length equals 17 residues. CDR3: CASSPQGTSGRTGEQFF. CDR3 sequence (DNA): TGTGCCAGCTCACCACAGGGGACTAGCGGGAGAACGGGTGAGCAGTTCTTC.

In this sample, this clonotype turned up a few times. The V gene is TRBV2, the J gene TRBJ2-1, with D tentatively TRBD1 (5 bases). CDR1 SNHLY and CDR2 FYNNEI come from the germline V gene. This CDR3 contains 12 residues. The V end lost 0 bases, the J end lost 9 bases, and 6 bases lay between the germline ends. The CDR3 DNA reads TGTGCCAGCAGTGAAGCGCAGGGTGAGCAGTTCTTC. The encoded protein is CASSEAQGEQFF.

There are a few counts of this clonotype. The V gene is TRBV4-2, the J gene TRBJ1-4; no clear D. V was clipped by 0 bases and J by 8 bases, with 13 bases between them. Germline V gene lookup returns CDR1 LGHNA and CDR2 YNFKEQ. The CDR3 covers 15 residues. Here the CDR3 DNA reads TGTGCCAGCAGCCAAGATTCGGGCTTTTGGGAAAAACTGTTTTTT. Translation gives CASSQDSGFWEKLFF.

This clonotype was seen more than once but under ten times. This rearrangement joins TRBV5-7 to TRBJ2-1; no definite D call. TRBV5-7 is flagged as an ORF with uncertain function. V lost 10 bases to trimming and J lost 7 bases, with 18 bases between them. This CDR3 is 13 amino acids long. Written as DNA, the CDR3 is TGTGCCGGGCTAGGTATGACCTTGAATGAGCAGTTCTTC. It codes for CAGLGMTLNEQFF.

This clonotype was counted ten times or more. The chain carries TRBV11-2 and TRBJ1-6, with D perhaps matching TRBD1 (6 bases). The CDR3 extends over 15 amino acids. Trimming removed 5 bases at V and 8 bases at J, with 16 bases between. Germline CDR1 reads SGHAT; CDR2 reads FQNNGV. The CDR3, as DNA: TGTGCCAGCAGCGCCGACAGGAGCTCCCATTCACCCCTCCACTTT. Its protein product is CASSADRSSHSPLHF.

In its sample, this clonotype was seen a few times. This chain uses TRBV12-3 or TRBV12-4 with TRBJ2-5; D possibly corresponds to TRBD1 (6 bases). The CDR3 has 13 residues. The V end lost 6 bases, the J end lost 1 base, and 9 bases lay between the germline ends. CDR3 bases: TGTGCCAGCAGGTTACAGGGCCAAGAGACCCAGTACTTC. It is translated as CASRLQGQETQYF.

V gene TRBV15 combines with J gene TRBJ2-2; 9 nucleotides align to TRBD1. Germline CDR1 is LNHNV and CDR2 is YYDKDF (reference sequence). V gave up 3 bases and J gave up 4 bases; unmatched junction bases: 6. The CDR3 totals 16 residues. In DNA, the CDR3 is TGTGCCACCAGCAGGCTTGGACAGGGGTTCACCGGGGAGCTGTTTTTT. The encoded protein is CATSRLGQGFTGELFF. Full variable domain (missing parts from reference TRBV15 and TRBJ2-2): DAMVIQNPRYQVTQFGKPVTLSCSQTLNHNVMYWYQQKSSQAPKLLFHYYDKDFNNEADTPDNFQSRRPNTSFCFLDIRSPGLGDTAMYLCATSRLGQGFTGELFFGEGSRLTVL.

This clonotype was found a few times. This sequence joins TRBV6-1 and TRBJ1-1; D gene ambiguous. There are 13 residues in the CDR3. Germline CDR1 MNHNS, CDR2 SASEGT. V gave up 5 bases and J gave up 0 bases, with 7 bases separating them. The CDR3 region is CASSQLLNTEAFF. CDR3 in DNA: TGTGCCAGCAGTCAGCTGTTGAACACTGAAGCTTTCTTT.